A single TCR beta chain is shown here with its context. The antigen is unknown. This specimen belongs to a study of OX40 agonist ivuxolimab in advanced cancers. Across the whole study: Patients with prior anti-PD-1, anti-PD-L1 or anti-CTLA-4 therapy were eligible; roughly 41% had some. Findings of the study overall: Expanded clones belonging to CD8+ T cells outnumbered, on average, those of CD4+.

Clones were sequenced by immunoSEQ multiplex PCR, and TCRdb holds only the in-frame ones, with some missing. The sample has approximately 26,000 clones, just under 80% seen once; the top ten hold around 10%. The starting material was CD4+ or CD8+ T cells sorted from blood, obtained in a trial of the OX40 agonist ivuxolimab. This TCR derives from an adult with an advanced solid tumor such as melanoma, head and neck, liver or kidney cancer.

The CDR3 coding sequence is TGTGCCAGCAGTGAGGGACTAGCGGGGTACACCGGGGAGCTGTTTTTT. Amino acid sequence: CASSEGLAGYTGELFF. J is TRBJ2-2 and V is TRBV6-1, with TRBD2 matching over 13 bases. The CDR3 spans 16 residues. The junction had 1 base not matched to a gene; V was cut back by 3 bases and J by 3 bases. The germline gives CDR1 MNHNS, CDR2 SASEGT.